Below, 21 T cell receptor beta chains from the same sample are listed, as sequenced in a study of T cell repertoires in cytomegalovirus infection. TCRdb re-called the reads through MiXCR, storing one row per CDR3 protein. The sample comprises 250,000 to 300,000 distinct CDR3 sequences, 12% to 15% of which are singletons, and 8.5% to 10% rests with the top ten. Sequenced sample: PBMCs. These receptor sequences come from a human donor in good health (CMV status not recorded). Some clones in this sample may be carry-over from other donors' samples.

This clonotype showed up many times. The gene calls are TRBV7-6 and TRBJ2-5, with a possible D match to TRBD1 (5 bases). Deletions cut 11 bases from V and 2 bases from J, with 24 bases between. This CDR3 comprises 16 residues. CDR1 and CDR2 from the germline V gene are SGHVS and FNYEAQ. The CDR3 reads CAYEYLGQGPQETQYF. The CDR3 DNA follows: TGTGCCTACGAGTATTTAGGGCAGGGTCCTCAAGAGACCCAGTACTTC.

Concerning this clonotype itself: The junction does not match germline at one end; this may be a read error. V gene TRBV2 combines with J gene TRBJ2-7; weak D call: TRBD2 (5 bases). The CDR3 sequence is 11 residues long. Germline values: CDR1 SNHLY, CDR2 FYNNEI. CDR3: CASSEAWERSF. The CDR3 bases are TGTGCCAGCAGTGAAGCATGGGAGCGATCCTTC.

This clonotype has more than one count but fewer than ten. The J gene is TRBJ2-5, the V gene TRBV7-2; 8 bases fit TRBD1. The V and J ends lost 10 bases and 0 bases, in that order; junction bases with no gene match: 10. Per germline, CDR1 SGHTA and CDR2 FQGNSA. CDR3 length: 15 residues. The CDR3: CATAGGSSYQETQYF. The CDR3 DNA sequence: TGTGCCACAGCAGGGGGCTCTAGCTACCAAGAGACCCAGTACTTC.

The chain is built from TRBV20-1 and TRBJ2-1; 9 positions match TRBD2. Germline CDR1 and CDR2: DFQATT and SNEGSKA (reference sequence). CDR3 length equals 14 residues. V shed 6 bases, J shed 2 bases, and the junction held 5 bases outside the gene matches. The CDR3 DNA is TGCAGTGCGCGGACTAGCGCGACCTACAATGAGCAGTTCTTC. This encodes CSARTSATYNEQFF.

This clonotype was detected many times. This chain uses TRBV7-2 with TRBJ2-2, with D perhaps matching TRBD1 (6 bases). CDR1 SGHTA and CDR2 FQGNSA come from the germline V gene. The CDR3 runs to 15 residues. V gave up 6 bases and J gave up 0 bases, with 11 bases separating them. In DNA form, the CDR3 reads TGTGCCAGCAGTTCCAGGGGTCCGAACACCGGGGAGCTGTTTTTT. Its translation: CASSSRGPNTGELFF. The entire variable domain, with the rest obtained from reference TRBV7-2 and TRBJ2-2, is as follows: GAGVSQSPSNKVTEKGKDVELRCDPISGHTALYWYRQSLGQGLEFLIYFQGNSAPDKSGLPSDRFSAERTGGSVSTLTIQRTQQEDSAVYLCASSSRGPNTGELFFGEGSRLTVL.

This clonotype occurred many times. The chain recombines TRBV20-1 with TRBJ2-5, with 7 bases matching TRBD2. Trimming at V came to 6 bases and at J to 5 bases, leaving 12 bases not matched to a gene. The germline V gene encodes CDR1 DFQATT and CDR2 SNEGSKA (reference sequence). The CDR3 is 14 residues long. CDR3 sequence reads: CSAPPGGGWETQYF. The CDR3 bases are TGCAGTGCGCCCCCCGGGGGAGGGTGGGAGACCCAGTACTTC.

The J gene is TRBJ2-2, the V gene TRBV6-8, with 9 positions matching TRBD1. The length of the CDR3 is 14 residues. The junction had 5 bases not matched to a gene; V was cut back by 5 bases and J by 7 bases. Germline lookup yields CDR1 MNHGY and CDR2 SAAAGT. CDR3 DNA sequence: TGTGCCAGCAGTAGGACAGGGGCAAACGGGGAGCTGTTTTTT. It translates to CASSRTGANGELFF.

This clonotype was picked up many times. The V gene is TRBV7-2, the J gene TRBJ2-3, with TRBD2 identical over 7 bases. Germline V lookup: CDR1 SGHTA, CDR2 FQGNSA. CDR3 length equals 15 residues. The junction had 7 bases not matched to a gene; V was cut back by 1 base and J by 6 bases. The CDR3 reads CASSLDGTNSDTQYF. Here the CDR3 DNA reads TGTGCCAGCAGCTTAGATGGGACTAACTCCGATACGCAGTATTTT.

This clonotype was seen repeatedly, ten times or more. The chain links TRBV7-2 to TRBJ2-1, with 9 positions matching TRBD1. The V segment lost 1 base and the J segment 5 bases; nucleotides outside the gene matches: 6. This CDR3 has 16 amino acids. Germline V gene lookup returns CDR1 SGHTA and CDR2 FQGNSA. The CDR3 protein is CASSLVGTGTNNEQFF. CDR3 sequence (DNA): TGTGCCAGCAGCTTAGTTGGGACAGGGACAAACAATGAGCAGTTCTTC.

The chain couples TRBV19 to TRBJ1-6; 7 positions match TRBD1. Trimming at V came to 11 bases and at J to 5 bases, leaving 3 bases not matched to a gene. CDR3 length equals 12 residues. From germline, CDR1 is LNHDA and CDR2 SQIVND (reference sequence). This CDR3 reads CAAGTDNSPLHF. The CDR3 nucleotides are TGTGCCGCCGGGACAGATAATTCACCCCTCCACTTT.

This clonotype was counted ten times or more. CDR3 coding DNA: TGTGCCAGCAGCTTCCTAGAAAGCGACGAGCAGTACTTC. Translated, it gives CASSFLESDEQYF. The chain carries TRBV7-2 and TRBJ2-7; D is unclear. The CDR3 consists of 13 residues. V was shortened by 3 bases and J by 5 bases, with 11 bases between the two germline ends. Per the germline V gene, CDR1 is SGHTA and CDR2 is FQGNSA.

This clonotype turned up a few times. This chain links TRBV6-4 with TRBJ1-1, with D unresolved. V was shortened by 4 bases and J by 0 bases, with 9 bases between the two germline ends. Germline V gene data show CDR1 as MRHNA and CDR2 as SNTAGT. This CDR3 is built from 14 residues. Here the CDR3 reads CASSVNNMNTEAFF. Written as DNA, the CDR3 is TGTGCCAGCAGTGTAAACAATATGAACACTGAAGCTTTCTTT.

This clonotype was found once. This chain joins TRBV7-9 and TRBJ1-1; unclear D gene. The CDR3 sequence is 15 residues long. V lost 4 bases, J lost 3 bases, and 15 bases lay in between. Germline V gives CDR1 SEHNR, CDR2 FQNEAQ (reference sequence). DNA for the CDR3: TGTGCCAGCAGCTCAATCACCAGGATACACACTGAAGCTTTCTTT. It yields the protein CASSSITRIHTEAFF.

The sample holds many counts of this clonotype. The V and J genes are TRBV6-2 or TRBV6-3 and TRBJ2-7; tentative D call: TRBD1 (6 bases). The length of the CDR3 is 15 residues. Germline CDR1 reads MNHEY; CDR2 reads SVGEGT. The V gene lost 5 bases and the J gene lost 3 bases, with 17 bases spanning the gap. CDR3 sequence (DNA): TGTGCCAGCAGTCTACTCCGGGACACGGTCTACGAGCAGTACTTC. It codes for CASSLLRDTVYEQYF.

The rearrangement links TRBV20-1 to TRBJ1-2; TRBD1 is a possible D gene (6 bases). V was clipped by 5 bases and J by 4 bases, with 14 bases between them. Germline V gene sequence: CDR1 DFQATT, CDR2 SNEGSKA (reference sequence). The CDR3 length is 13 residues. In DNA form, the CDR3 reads TGCAGTGCTGGGGGGACAACCTCCTATGGCTACACCTTC. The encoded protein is CSAGGTTSYGYTF.

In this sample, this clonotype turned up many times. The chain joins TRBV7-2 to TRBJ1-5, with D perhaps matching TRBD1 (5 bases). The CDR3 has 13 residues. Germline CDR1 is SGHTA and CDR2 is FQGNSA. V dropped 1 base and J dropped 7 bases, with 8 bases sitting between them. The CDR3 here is CASSLDRRQPQHF. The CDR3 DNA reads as TGTGCCAGCAGCTTAGACAGGCGCCAGCCCCAGCATTTT.

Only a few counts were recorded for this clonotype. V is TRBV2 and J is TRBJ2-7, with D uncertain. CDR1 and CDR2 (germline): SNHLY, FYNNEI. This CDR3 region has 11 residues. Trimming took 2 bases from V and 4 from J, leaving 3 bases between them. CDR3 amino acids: CASSELYEQYF. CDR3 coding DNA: TGTGCCAGCAGTGAACTGTACGAGCAGTACTTC. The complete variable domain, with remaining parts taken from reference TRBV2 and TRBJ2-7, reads EPEVTQTPSHQVTQMGQEVILRCVPISNHLYFYWYRQILGQKVEFLVSFYNNEISEKSEIFDDQFSVERPDGSNFTLKIRSTKLEDSAMYFCASSELYEQYFGPGTRLTVT.

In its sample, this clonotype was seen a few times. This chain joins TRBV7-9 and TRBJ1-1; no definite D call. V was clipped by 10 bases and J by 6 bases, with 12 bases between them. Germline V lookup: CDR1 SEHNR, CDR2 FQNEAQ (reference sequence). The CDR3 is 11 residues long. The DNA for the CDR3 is TGTGCCACCGGACGGGTCCCTGAAGCTTTCTTT. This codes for CATGRVPEAFF. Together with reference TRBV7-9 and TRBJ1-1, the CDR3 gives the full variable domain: DTGVSQNPRHKITKRGQNVTFRCDPISEHNRLYWYRQTLGQGPEFLTYFQNEAQLEKSRLLSDRFSAERPKGSFSTLEIQRTEQGDSAMYLCATGRVPEAFFGQGTRLTVV.

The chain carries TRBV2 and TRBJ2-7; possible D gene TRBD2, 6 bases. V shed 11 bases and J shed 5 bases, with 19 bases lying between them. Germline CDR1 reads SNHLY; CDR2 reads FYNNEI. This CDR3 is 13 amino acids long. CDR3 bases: TGTGCCGTCCCCGGGGGAAAAGTGAACGAGCAGTACTTC. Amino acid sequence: CAVPGGKVNEQYF.

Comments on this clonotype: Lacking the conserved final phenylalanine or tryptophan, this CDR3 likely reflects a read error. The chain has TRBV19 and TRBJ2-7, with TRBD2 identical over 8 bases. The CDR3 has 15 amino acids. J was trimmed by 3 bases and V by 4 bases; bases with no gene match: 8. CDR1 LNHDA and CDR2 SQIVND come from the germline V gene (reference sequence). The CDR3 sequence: CASSTAAGGGYEQYY. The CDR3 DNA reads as TGTGCCAGTAGTACCGCGGCGGGGGGAGGCTACGAGCAGTACTAC.

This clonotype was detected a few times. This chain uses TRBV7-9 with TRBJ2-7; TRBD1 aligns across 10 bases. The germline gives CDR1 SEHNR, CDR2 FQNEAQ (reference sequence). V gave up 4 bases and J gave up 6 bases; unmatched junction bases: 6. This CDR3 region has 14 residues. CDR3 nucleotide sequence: TGTGCCAGCAGCTCGGACAGGGGGTATTCCGAGCAGTACTTC. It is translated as CASSSDRGYSEQYF.